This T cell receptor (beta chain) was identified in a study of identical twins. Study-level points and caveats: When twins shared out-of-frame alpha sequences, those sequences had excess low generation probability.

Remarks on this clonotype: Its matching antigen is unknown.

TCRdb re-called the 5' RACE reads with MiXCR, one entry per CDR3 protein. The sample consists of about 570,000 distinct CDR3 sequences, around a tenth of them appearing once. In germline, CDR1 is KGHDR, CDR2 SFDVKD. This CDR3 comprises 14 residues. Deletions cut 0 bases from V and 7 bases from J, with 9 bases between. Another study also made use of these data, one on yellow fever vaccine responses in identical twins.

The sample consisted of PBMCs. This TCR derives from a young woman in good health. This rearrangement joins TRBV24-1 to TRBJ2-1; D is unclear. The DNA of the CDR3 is TGTGCCACCAGTGATTTGGGCTGGGGAAATGAGCAGTTCTTC. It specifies CATSDLGWGNEQFF.